Following are 22 T cell receptor beta chains from one sample sequenced in a study of blood T cell repertoires in COVID-19. The repertoire was sequenced with immunoSEQ multiplex PCR; TCRdb's copy has only in-frame clones and lacks some. The sample gives 300,000 to 400,000 clones, about nine tenths of which show up once; less than 3.5% is in the top ten. Sequencing input: peripheral blood. The receptors come from a woman between 25 and 40 years old with COVID-19, enrolled during active disease.

The chain links TRBV4-1 to TRBJ2-3, with 8 bases identical to TRBD2. Unmatched junction bases numbered 8, after V lost 1 base and J lost 5 bases. CDR3 length: 16 amino acids. CDR1 is MGHRA and CDR2 is YSYEKL in the germline V gene. The CDR3 spells CASSQVGREGIDTQYF. The CDR3 coding sequence is TGCGCCAGCAGCCAAGTTGGTCGGGAGGGGATAGATACGCAGTATTTT.

This chain links TRBV19 with TRBJ1-6; TRBD1 is a possible D gene (6 bases). Germline-derived CDR1 and CDR2 are LNHDA and SQIVND (reference sequence). The CDR3 extends over 13 amino acids. V was shortened by 4 bases and J by 10 bases, with 11 bases between the two germline ends. The CDR3 nucleotides read TGTGCCAGTAGTACAGGGGTGGACTCACCCCTCCACTTT. As protein: CASSTGVDSPLHF.

The J gene is TRBJ1-5, the V gene TRBV28; 10 nucleotides agree with TRBD1. V was pared by 2 bases and J by 4 bases, with 11 bases of the junction left unmatched. CDR1 is MDHEN and CDR2 is SYDVKM in the germline V gene. This CDR3 comprises 18 residues. The CDR3 DNA is TGTGCCAGCAGTTTAGATCCCCCGGGACAGGGGATTAATCAGCCCCAGCATTTT. As protein: CASSLDPPGQGINQPQHF.

The chain's CDR3 is CASSRYRGRTDTQYF. CDR3 nucleotide sequence: TGTGCCAGCAGTCGATACAGGGGGAGGACAGATACGCAGTATTTT. The chain employs TRBV28 and TRBJ2-3, with 8 positions matching TRBD1. Looked up from germline, CDR1 is MDHEN and CDR2 is SYDVKM. The trim removed 5 bases at V and 3 bases at J, leaving 7 bases unmatched. The CDR3 has 15 residues.

CDR3 coding DNA: TGTGCCAGCAGTTCAACCTTGACTCTCACTGAAGCTTTCTTT. Its protein is CASSSTLTLTEAFF. The rearrangement joins TRBV27 to TRBJ1-1; D unclear. The CDR3 is made up of 14 amino acids. The ends were cut back, 4 bases at V and 4 bases at J, with 13 bases in the middle. The germline V gene has CDR1 MNHEY and CDR2 SMNVEV (reference sequence).

V usage is TRBV6-1 and J usage is TRBJ1-1; a possible D gene is TRBD1 (6 bases). The CDR3 consists of 15 residues. CDR1 MNHNS and CDR2 SASEGT come from the germline V gene. The ends were cut back, 0 bases at V and 1 base at J, with 9 bases in the middle. The DNA of the CDR3 is TGTGCCAGCAGTGAAGCGCACAGGGCGAACACTGAAGCTTTCTTT. Protein product: CASSEAHRANTEAFF.

As concerns this clone: The identical CDR3 is also encoded by other nucleotide sequences in the sample. The V and J genes are TRBV29-1 and TRBJ2-7; possibly TRBD1 for D (6 bases). The V gene lost 6 bases and the J gene lost 2 bases, with 8 bases spanning the gap. The CDR3 contains 11 residues. From germline, CDR1 is SQVTM and CDR2 ANQGSEA. DNA of the CDR3: TGCAGCGTCGAGGGGGCCTACGAGCAGTACTTC. As protein: CSVEGAYEQYF.

Here the CDR3 reads CASSLKGQSSYNEQFF. The CDR3 DNA reads TGTGCCAGCAGCTTAAAGGGACAGAGCTCCTACAATGAGCAGTTCTTC. This sequence joins TRBV7-3 and TRBJ2-1; 7 bases match TRBD1. V trimming: 1 base; J trimming: 0 bases; junction bases outside the gene matches: 3. The CDR3 loop spans 16 amino acids. CDR1 is SGHTA, CDR2 FQGTGA, per germline.

There are a few counts of this clone. This sequence joins TRBV3-1 (or the pseudogene TRBV3-2) and TRBJ2-7; 9 positions agree with TRBD2. Germline V lookup: CDR1 LGHDT, CDR2 YNNKEL (reference sequence). V was pared by 0 bases and J by 6 bases, with 9 bases of the junction left unmatched. The CDR3 has 16 residues. CDR3 in DNA: TGTGCCAGCAGCCAAGATTGGCGGGAGGGCCCCCTCGAGCAGTACTTC. Translated: CASSQDWREGPLEQYF.

The gene calls are TRBV11-3 and TRBJ2-7; TRBD1 aligns across 10 bases. This CDR3 contains 16 residues. Germline lookup yields CDR1 SGHNT and CDR2 YENEEA. The J segment lost 7 bases and the V segment lost 5 bases, leaving 14 bases of the junction unmatched. Here the CDR3 reads CASSPMGQGTSGEQYF. CDR3 DNA: TGTGCCAGCAGCCCTATGGGACAGGGGACCTCTGGAGAGCAGTACTTC.

A few counts support this clone. The rearrangement joins TRBV6-1 to TRBJ2-1, with 10 bases that match TRBD1. Trimming cost V 2 bases and J 7 bases; bases outside gene matches: 11. This CDR3 region has 17 residues. The V gene's germline CDR1 is MNHNS and CDR2 SASEGT. The CDR3 reads CASSERKPGQGWNEQFF. The CDR3 DNA is TGTGCCAGCAGTGAAAGGAAACCGGGACAGGGGTGGAATGAGCAGTTCTTC.

V is TRBV6-1 and J is TRBJ1-2; D unresolved. The CDR3 totals 13 residues. Trimming left V 3 bases short and J 7 bases short, with 12 bases between. Germline V gene lookup returns CDR1 MNHNS and CDR2 SASEGT. CDR3 DNA: TGTGCCAGCAGTGAGCTTTCCCAGGCTGGCTACACCTTC. It yields the protein CASSELSQAGYTF.

The chain has TRBV11-2 and TRBJ1-2, with D tentatively TRBD1 (5 bases). This CDR3 contains 14 residues. V was clipped by 1 base and J by 3 bases, with 9 bases between them. Germline CDR1 is SGHAT and CDR2 is FQNNGV. The CDR3 bases are TGTGCCAGCAGCTTAGGGGGCCTACACTATGGCTACACCTTC. Protein sequence: CASSLGGLHYGYTF.

The chain links TRBV19 to TRBJ2-1, with a possible D match to TRBD2 (7 bases). The CDR3 extends over 16 amino acids. Germline CDR1 reads LNHDA; CDR2 reads SQIVND (reference sequence). V lost 3 bases to trimming and J lost 2 bases, with 14 bases between them. In DNA form, the CDR3 reads TGTGCCAGTAGTATGGGGGGGGGCATTACCTACAATGAGCAGTTCTTC. It is translated as CASSMGGGITYNEQFF.

The rearrangement joins TRBV28 to TRBJ1-1; TRBD1 might be the D (6 bases). CDR1 is MDHEN and CDR2 is SYDVKM in the germline V gene. V gave up 5 bases and J gave up 8 bases, with 18 bases separating them. The CDR3 length is 14 residues. The CDR3: CASSTGGTTVEAFF. The CDR3, as DNA: TGTGCCAGCAGTACCGGGGGGACAACAGTCGAAGCTTTCTTT.

This chain uses TRBV6-4 with TRBJ2-7; 12 nucleotides match TRBD2. Germline assignment: CDR1 MRHNA and CDR2 SNTAGT. Trimming took 6 bases from V and 7 from J; bases not matched to a gene: 4. This CDR3 is 13 amino acids long. The CDR3 nucleotides are TGTGCCAGCAGCCAACTAGCGGGAGGTGAGCAGTACTTC. Translation gives CASSQLAGGEQYF.

V gene TRBV3-1 (or the pseudogene TRBV3-2) combines with J gene TRBJ1-5, with TRBD1 as a possible D gene (6 bases). V lost 3 bases to trimming and J lost 0 bases, with 12 bases between them. This CDR3 spans 16 amino acids. Germline CDR1 is LGHDT and CDR2 is YNNKEL (reference sequence). CDR3 residues: CASSQHGDNSNQPQHF. CDR3 DNA: TGTGCCAGCAGCCAGCATGGGGACAATAGCAATCAGCCCCAGCATTTT.

This chain joins TRBV6-5 and TRBJ2-1; maybe TRBD1 (5 bases). CDR3 length: 16 residues. V lost 1 base and J 1 base, leaving 11 bases between the germline ends. Germline V gene data show CDR1 as MNHEY and CDR2 as SVGAGI. CDR3 nucleotide sequence: TGTGCCAGCAGTTACTGGGGAAGGGGTTCCTACAATGAGCAGTTCTTC. Encoded protein: CASSYWGRGSYNEQFF.

This clone was found a few times. V gene TRBV5-6 combines with J gene TRBJ1-1; 11 bases are shared with TRBD1. Germline V gene data show CDR1 as SGHDT and CDR2 as YYEEEE. This CDR3 spans 17 amino acids. V was clipped by 4 bases and J by 3 bases; unmatched bases: 11. CDR3 residues: CASSVGQGAGFDTEAFF. The CDR3 coding sequence is TGTGCCAGCAGCGTTGGACAGGGGGCGGGTTTCGACACTGAAGCTTTCTTT.

The chain has TRBV29-1 and TRBJ1-2; possible D gene TRBD1, 5 bases. Between the trimmed V and J ends, which lost 7 bases and 1 base, there was a span of 13 bases. CDR3 length: 13 residues. Germline V gene data show CDR1 as SQVTM and CDR2 as ANQGSEA. CDR3 sequence: CSAPKTDNYGYTF. CDR3 coding DNA: TGCAGCGCTCCTAAGACAGATAACTATGGCTACACCTTC.

The chain links TRBV10-3 to TRBJ2-1; maybe TRBD2 (5 bases). The CDR3 is 15 amino acids. Germline V gene sequence: CDR1 ENHRY, CDR2 SYGVKD. Trimming took off 0 bases at V and 3 bases at J, with 9 bases between the two ends. This CDR3 is CAISESVAYYNEQFF. Written as DNA, the CDR3 is TGTGCCATCAGTGAGTCGGTAGCGTACTACAATGAGCAGTTCTTC.

This clone was counted many times. This chain links TRBV12-3 or TRBV12-4 with TRBJ1-5; TRBD1 might be the D (6 bases). This CDR3 region has 13 residues. Trimming left V 4 bases short and J 5 bases short, with 9 bases between. CDR3 sequence (DNA): TGTGCCAGCAGTTATCAGGGGTATCAGCCCCAGCATTTT. Amino acids: CASSYQGYQPQHF.